The 20 T cell receptor beta chains in this list originate from one sample, sequenced in a study of T-cell memory formation after mild COVID-19. TCRdb used MiXCR to reprocess the 5' RACE reads, holding one entry per CDR3 protein. The data show 85,000 to 130,000 distinct CDR3 sequences, 9.5% to 15% seen once. Sequencing was performed on PBMCs or a T cell subset sorted from them (not recorded which). Receptor source: an adult woman who had mild COVID-19 (a few samples of this study predate the infection). Cell type and time point are not known.

The CDR3 DNA reads as TGTGCCAGCAGTTTAACAAGATATCAGCCCCAGCATTTT. Translating gives CASSLTRYQPQHF. The V call is TRBV27, the J call TRBJ1-5, with unresolved D. Trimming left V 2 bases short and J 5 bases short, with 7 bases between. CDR3 length equals 13 residues. Germline V gene data show CDR1 as MNHEY and CDR2 as SMNVEV (reference sequence).

This clonotype was seen more than once but under ten times. The genes are TRBV7-9 and TRBJ1-1, with a possible D match to TRBD1 (6 bases). The CDR3 runs to 16 residues. Germline values: CDR1 SEHNR, CDR2 FQNEAQ (reference sequence). V was trimmed by 5 bases and J by 1 base, leaving 17 bases between them. The CDR3 sequence is CASSATSDRKNTEAFF. CDR3 DNA sequence: TGTGCCAGCAGCGCGACCTCGGACAGAAAGAACACTGAAGCTTTCTTT.

This clonotype was picked up a small number of times. The rearrangement links TRBV11-2 to TRBJ2-1; D perhaps matches TRBD2 (5 bases). There are 12 residues in the CDR3. The germline CDR1 and CDR2 sequences are SGHAT and FQNNGV. V was clipped by 3 bases and J by 12 bases, with 12 bases between them. The CDR3 is CASSFSGDGQFF. The DNA of the CDR3 is TGTGCCAGCAGCTTCTCCGGGGATGGGCAGTTCTTC.

This rearrangement joins TRBV24-1 to TRBJ2-1, with unresolved D. The CDR3 runs to 14 residues. The germline gives CDR1 KGHDR, CDR2 SFDVKD. V was clipped by 5 bases and J by 0 bases, with 7 bases between them. CDR3 protein: CATSVGSSYNEQFF. CDR3 DNA: TGTGCCACCAGTGTCGGTAGCTCCTACAATGAGCAGTTCTTC.

This chain uses TRBV6-2 or TRBV6-3 with TRBJ2-7; D unclear. The CDR3 is made up of 15 amino acids. V was trimmed by 0 bases and J by 4 bases, leaving 13 bases between them. Germline V gene sequence: CDR1 MNHEY, CDR2 SVGEGT. CDR3 region: CASSYSMGSHYEQYF. DNA for the CDR3: TGTGCCAGCAGTTACTCGATGGGGTCCCATTACGAGCAGTACTTC.

The chain recombines TRBV24-1 with TRBJ2-1, with D uncertain. Per germline, CDR1 KGHDR and CDR2 SFDVKD. The CDR3 is 13 amino acids. Written as DNA, the CDR3 is TGTGGGGTGGGCGGACCCTCCTACAATGAGCAGTTCTTC. Translating it yields CGVGGPSYNEQFF.

J is TRBJ1-3 and V is TRBV5-1, with D perhaps TRBD1 (5 bases). The CDR3 is made up of 15 amino acids. Germline CDR1 is SGHRS and CDR2 is YFSETQ. V lost 0 bases to trimming and J lost 0 bases, with 7 bases between them. CDR3 protein: CASSLGGDSGNTIYF. The CDR3 region has the DNA TGCGCCAGCAGCTTGGGAGGGGACTCTGGAAACACCATATATTTT. The variable domain in full, completed from reference TRBV5-1 and TRBJ1-3, reads KAGVTQTPRYLIKTRGQQVTLSCSPISGHRSVSWYQQTPGQGLQFLFEYFSETQRNKGNFPGRFSGRQFSNSRSEMNVSTLELGDSALYLCASSLGGDSGNTIYFGEGSWLTVV.

The gene calls are TRBV2 and TRBJ1-4; D not certain. The CDR3 has 13 residues. Deletions cut 2 bases from V and 5 bases from J, with 6 bases between. Germline V gene data show CDR1 as SNHLY and CDR2 as FYNNEI. CDR3 protein: CASSEPQNEKLFF. In nucleotides, the CDR3 is TGTGCCAGCAGTGAACCGCAAAATGAAAAACTGTTTTTT.

This clonotype was seen at least ten times. The rearrangement links TRBV7-6 to TRBJ2-7, with TRBD2 matching over 10 bases. The germline V gene has CDR1 SGHVS and CDR2 FNYEAQ. The trim removed 5 bases at V and 4 bases at J, leaving 17 bases unmatched. The CDR3 is made up of 18 amino acids. DNA of the CDR3: TGTGCCAGCAGCGCCCGCGGGCTAGCGGGAGAGTTTTTGTACGAGCAGTACTTC. Protein sequence: CASSARGLAGEFLYEQYF.

This clonotype was picked up a small number of times. The chain recombines TRBV29-1 with TRBJ2-1; tentatively, D is TRBD1 (6 bases). Germline V gene lookup returns CDR1 SQVTM and CDR2 ANQGSEA. The V gene lost 4 bases and the J gene lost 9 bases, with 13 bases spanning the gap. The CDR3 loop spans 12 amino acids. CDR3 nucleotide sequence: TGCAGCGTTGTACAGGGTTACGGTGAGCAGTTCTTC. This sequence encodes CSVVQGYGEQFF.

Only a few counts were recorded for this clonotype. V usage is TRBV10-3 and J usage is TRBJ2-7; D unresolved. CDR1 ENHRY and CDR2 SYGVKD come from the germline V gene. Between the trimmed V and J ends, which lost 10 bases and 2 bases, there was a span of 12 bases. The CDR3 consists of 12 residues. The CDR3 DNA reads TGTGCCACAACCCAATATGCCTACGAGCAGTACTTC. This codes for CATTQYAYEQYF.

This clonotype was detected a few times. V usage is TRBV28 and J usage is TRBJ2-1, with 8 positions matching TRBD2. V trimming: 3 bases; J trimming: 5 bases; junction bases outside the gene matches: 12. The CDR3 runs 17 residues. CDR1 and CDR2 from the germline V gene are MDHEN and SYDVKM. The DNA for the CDR3 is TGTGCCAGCAGTTTTTCTTTGGGACTAGAGTTGAACAATGAGCAGTTCTTC. The encoded protein is CASSFSLGLELNNEQFF.

This clonotype was seen more than once but under ten times. This rearrangement joins TRBV7-9 to TRBJ1-6, with D hard to call. This CDR3 region has 15 residues. V was cut by 5 bases and J by 9 bases, with 17 bases left in between. The germline gives CDR1 SEHNR, CDR2 FQNEAQ (reference sequence). CDR3 sequence reads: CASSPRGVTASPLHF. The DNA for the CDR3 is TGTGCCAGCAGCCCCCGCGGAGTGACGGCTTCACCCCTCCACTTT.

This sequence joins TRBV7-9 and TRBJ2-2; D is undetermined. The length of the CDR3 is 11 residues. Germline CDR1 and CDR2: SEHNR and FQNEAQ (reference sequence). Trimming cost V 7 bases and J 11 bases, with 11 bases left between them. Here the CDR3 DNA reads TGTGCCAGCACCCGGCCCCCAGAGCTGTTTTTT. This translates into CASTRPPELFF.

This clonotype showed up just once. This chain connects TRBV9 to TRBJ1-2, with 10 bases aligning to TRBD1. Germline V gene sequence: CDR1 SGDLS, CDR2 YYNGEE. The CDR3 has 13 amino acids. V lost 5 bases to trimming and J lost 6 bases; unmatched junction nucleotides: 4. As DNA, the CDR3 is TGTGCCAGCAGGGCCGGGACAGGGGATGGCTACACCTTC. It yields the protein CASRAGTGDGYTF.

Turning to this clonotype: Being one base from a much bigger clone, this may be a read error. This rearrangement joins TRBV11-2 to TRBJ2-1, with D unresolved. The CDR3 runs to 15 residues. Looked up from germline, CDR1 is SGHAT and CDR2 is FQNNGV. CDR3: CASRLVGFSYNEQFF. In DNA form, the CDR3 reads TGTGCCAGCAGATTAGTGGGGTTCTCCTACAATGAGCAGTTCTTC.

The rearrangement joins TRBV13 to TRBJ2-3, with 10 bases lining up with TRBD2. V gave up 5 bases and J gave up 0 bases; unmatched junction bases: 14. CDR1 PRHDT and CDR2 FYEKMQ come from the germline V gene (reference sequence). The CDR3 has 19 amino acids. This CDR3 is CASSGQTSGASSSTDTQYF. The CDR3 nucleotides are TGTGCCAGCAGCGGACAAACTAGCGGGGCTTCCTCTAGCACAGATACGCAGTATTTT.

Many counts were recorded for this clonotype. This sequence joins TRBV4-1 and TRBJ2-1; no reliable D call. The length of the CDR3 is 17 residues. Looked up from germline, CDR1 is MGHRA and CDR2 is YSYEKL. Trimming pared 4 bases from V and 9 bases from J, leaving 25 bases between. The CDR3 region has the DNA TGCGCCAGCAGCCCCATTAACCCCTCCGTCGCTGTAAGTGAGCAGTTCTTC. It yields the protein CASSPINPSVAVSEQFF.

This clonotype was seen at least ten times. The CDR3 is CASSQEYSGTYEQYF. The CDR3 bases are TGCGCCAGCAGCCAAGAGTACTCAGGGACCTACGAGCAGTACTTC. This sequence joins TRBV4-3 and TRBJ2-7, with a possible D match to TRBD1 (5 bases). V lost 0 bases to trimming and J lost 2 bases, with 11 bases between them. Germline loops: CDR1 LGHNA, CDR2 YSLEER. The CDR3 has 15 residues.

The sample holds many counts of this clonotype. This chain connects TRBV6-2 or TRBV6-3 to TRBJ2-1; 10 nucleotides agree with TRBD1. The V segment lost 5 bases and the J segment 8 bases; nucleotides outside the gene matches: 12. Per the germline V gene, CDR1 is MNHEY and CDR2 is SVGEGT. The CDR3 sequence is 16 residues long. Here the CDR3 DNA reads TGTGCCAGCAGTCCCCTCGGGACAGGGGTTCACGATGAGCAGTTCTTC. Its translation is CASSPLGTGVHDEQFF.